This T cell receptor beta chain comes out of a study of identical twins. TCRdb processed the 5' RACE reads anew with MiXCR; each CDR3 protein has one entry. The data hold 1.5 million to 2 million distinct CDR3 sequences, with roughly a third observed a single time. Germline values: CDR1 SGHRS, CDR2 YFSETQ. This CDR3 comprises 17 residues. As regards this clonotype: At one boundary the junction diverges from the germline segment, which might be a read error.

The sample was cord blood. The receptor's source is a newborn girl in good health. The chain recombines TRBV5-1 with TRBJ2-3; TRBD2 matches 11 bases. For the CDR3, the DNA is TGCGCCAGCAGCTCCCAGAGCACTAGCGGGGGCACAGGTACGCAGTATTTT. It codes for CASSSQSTSGGTGTQYF.